This passage covers 18 T cell receptor beta chains from one sample sequenced in a study of T-cell memory formation after mild COVID-19. TCRdb used MiXCR to reprocess the 5' RACE reads, holding one entry per CDR3 protein. The data contain 350,000 to 500,000 distinct CDR3 sequences, around 22% of them singletons. Sequenced material: PBMCs or a T cell subset sorted from them (not recorded which). These receptors originate from an adult woman who had mild COVID-19 (a few samples of this study predate the infection). Cell type and time point are not known.

This chain uses TRBV28 with TRBJ1-2; D may be TRBD1 (5 bases). Germline CDR1 and CDR2: MDHEN and SYDVKM. V lost 6 bases to trimming and J lost 7 bases, with 18 bases between them. The CDR3 has 14 residues. Here the CDR3 reads CASSQPGGGFGYTF. The CDR3 DNA is TGTGCCAGCAGCCAACCCGGGGGGGGGTTTGGCTACACCTTC.

The chain employs TRBV2 and TRBJ2-7; D perhaps matches TRBD1 (5 bases). V shed 6 bases and J shed 2 bases, with 11 bases lying between them. Per germline, CDR1 SNHLY and CDR2 FYNNEI. The CDR3 is 13 amino acids. CDR3 sequence (DNA): TGTGCCAGCAGGGGGCAAACTCCCTACGAGCAGTACTTC. It is translated as CASRGQTPYEQYF.

This clonotype was recorded a few times. The V call is TRBV12-3 or TRBV12-4, the J call TRBJ2-7; the D is unclear. This CDR3 spans 13 amino acids. V shed 5 bases and J shed 6 bases, with 14 bases lying between them. This CDR3 is CASSKGSLLEQYF. In nucleotides, the CDR3 is TGTGCCAGCAGTAAAGGGTCGCTCCTCGAGCAGTACTTC.

This clonotype was observed a few times. The chain uses TRBV29-1 and TRBJ2-1; D remains ambiguous. Trimming removed 2 bases at V and 8 bases at J, with 16 bases between. Germline CDR1 is SQVTM and CDR2 is ANQGSEA. This CDR3 comprises 14 residues. The CDR3 coding sequence is TGCAGCGTTGAAATTACCTCGTGGAGCTATGAGCAGTTCTTC. This encodes CSVEITSWSYEQFF.

The rearrangement joins TRBV24-1 to TRBJ2-3, with TRBD1 identical over 8 bases. V shed 1 base, J shed 4 bases, and the junction held 9 bases outside the gene matches. The CDR3 has 17 residues. Per germline, CDR1 KGHDR and CDR2 SFDVKD. For the CDR3, the DNA is TGTGCCACCAGTGATTTTCAGGGGCAGGGGGCGTCAGATACGCAGTATTTT. Residues: CATSDFQGQGASDTQYF.

This clonotype has more than one count but fewer than ten. The gene calls are TRBV4-3 and TRBJ2-3; 7 positions match TRBD2. The germline V gene encodes CDR1 LGHNA and CDR2 YSLEER. Losses at the gene ends were 1 base for V and 3 bases for J; bases not matched to a gene: 7. The CDR3 runs to 16 residues. The CDR3 here is CASSQVAWGGTDTQYF. CDR3 coding DNA: TGCGCCAGCAGCCAAGTAGCATGGGGGGGGACAGATACGCAGTATTTT.

V usage is TRBV5-4 and J usage is TRBJ2-7, with 9 positions matching TRBD2. V gave up 4 bases and J gave up 5 bases; unmatched junction bases: 10. Germline V gene lookup returns CDR1 SGHNT and CDR2 YYREEE (reference sequence). The length of the CDR3 is 15 residues. This CDR3 is CASSPDSGRRDEQYF. In DNA, the CDR3 is TGTGCCAGCAGCCCGGATAGCGGGAGAAGAGACGAGCAGTACTTC.

This clonotype was counted only a few times. This chain links TRBV7-3 with TRBJ2-1, with TRBD1 matching over 9 bases. Germline lookup yields CDR1 SGHTA and CDR2 FQGTGA. The CDR3 extends over 16 amino acids. V shed 1 base, J shed 5 bases, and the junction held 6 bases outside the gene matches. CDR3 loop: CASSLKGTGQHNEQFF. The CDR3 nucleotides are TGTGCCAGCAGCTTAAAAGGGACAGGGCAGCACAATGAGCAGTTCTTC.

The chain combines TRBV11-3 with TRBJ2-1, with 13 bases aligning to TRBD2. Looked up from germline, CDR1 is SGHNT and CDR2 is YENEEA. The ends lost 1 base at V and 8 bases at J; junction bases unmatched: 8. The CDR3 sequence is 17 residues long. This CDR3 is CASSLVAGLAGQDEQFF. The CDR3 DNA reads as TGTGCCAGCAGCTTAGTAGCGGGACTAGCGGGACAGGATGAGCAGTTCTTC.

The chain employs TRBV10-3 and TRBJ1-1; weak D call: TRBD1 (6 bases). Germline-derived CDR1 and CDR2 are ENHRY and SYGVKD. The CDR3 covers 15 residues. V was cut by 4 bases and J by 1 base, with 13 bases left in between. As DNA, the CDR3 is TGTGCCATCAGTGGACCGGGGGGACAGAACACTGAAGCTTTCTTT. The encoded protein is CAISGPGGQNTEAFF.

The chain joins TRBV9 to TRBJ2-1; unclear D gene. Germline V CDR1 and CDR2: SGDLS, YYNGEE. Trimming removed 0 bases at V and 4 bases at J, with 8 bases between. There are 14 residues in the CDR3. This CDR3 reads CASSVDLGYNEQFF. The CDR3, as DNA: TGTGCCAGCAGCGTAGATCTGGGATACAATGAGCAGTTCTTC.

The genes are TRBV7-9 and TRBJ1-2; tentative D call: TRBD1 (5 bases). Trimming left V 5 bases short and J 1 base short, with 11 bases between. The CDR3 has 14 residues. Germline assignment: CDR1 SEHNR and CDR2 FQNEAQ (reference sequence). The DNA for the CDR3 is TGTGCCAGCAGCCTCTACGACAGTAACTATGGCTACACCTTC. Amino acid sequence: CASSLYDSNYGYTF.

Many counts were recorded for this clonotype. This chain links TRBV5-1 with TRBJ2-3; unclear D gene. CDR3 length equals 12 residues. The germline CDR1 and CDR2 sequences are SGHRS and YFSETQ. Trimming left V 0 bases short and J 2 bases short, with 1 base between. The DNA for the CDR3 is TGCGCCAGCAGCTTGGACACAGATACGCAGTATTTT. It specifies CASSLDTDTQYF.

The CDR3 is CASSLGASKGGEQYF. DNA for the CDR3: TGTGCCAGCAGTTTAGGAGCTAGCAAGGGAGGCGAGCAGTACTTC. The rearrangement uses TRBV12-3 or TRBV12-4 and TRBJ2-7; D is perhaps TRBD2 (6 bases). CDR3 length equals 15 residues. Trimming cost V 1 base and J 6 bases, with 16 bases left between them.

V usage is TRBV20-1 and J usage is TRBJ2-7, with D unclear. Trimming stripped 2 bases from V and 2 bases from J, with 10 bases between. The germline CDR1 and CDR2 sequences are DFQATT and SNEGSKA (reference sequence). The CDR3 covers 13 residues. CDR3 in DNA: TGCAGTGCTAGATTCCGTGGGCCCTACGAGCAGTACTTC. It encodes CSARFRGPYEQYF.

This chain connects TRBV5-1 to TRBJ2-1; 13 nucleotides align to TRBD2. V lost 6 bases to trimming and J lost 9 bases; unmatched junction nucleotides: 9. The CDR3 covers 15 residues. From germline, CDR1 is SGHRS and CDR2 YFSETQ. The CDR3 DNA reads as TGCGCCAGCACCGGACTAGCGGGAGAAGGTAGTGAGCAGTTCTTC. Protein product: CASTGLAGEGSEQFF.

This clonotype was detected only a few times. The chain links TRBV27 to TRBJ2-1; D is possibly TRBD1 or TRBD2 (5 bases each). Trimming shortened V by 7 bases and J by 8 bases, and 18 bases separated the two germline ends. CDR1 and CDR2 from the germline V gene are MNHEY and SMNVEV (reference sequence). This CDR3 region has 14 residues. CDR3 region: CASNPAGRSYEQFF. The CDR3 DNA is TGTGCCAGCAACCCCGCAGGGAGAAGTTATGAGCAGTTCTTC.

V and J are TRBV5-6 and TRBJ1-3; possible D gene TRBD1, 5 bases. CDR3 length: 14 amino acids. Trimming took 4 bases from V and 1 from J, leaving 9 bases between them. Germline V gene sequence: CDR1 SGHDT, CDR2 YYEEEE. This chain's CDR3 is CASSRRDSGNTIYF. CDR3 in DNA: TGTGCCAGCAGCCGCAGGGATTCTGGAAACACCATATATTTT.